Described below is a single TCR beta chain sequence and its context. An end of the junction does not agree with germline; a read error may underlie this. Investigators prepared the TCR beta libraries by applying iRepertoire HTBI primers and Arm-PCR of CDR3 regions. TCRdb re-analysed the multiplex PCR reads in MiXCR, keeping a single row per CDR3 protein. The profile covers about 470,000 distinct CDR3 sequences, with 20% to 25% appearing a single time and less than 9% taken by the ten largest. This sample is drawn from a study of regulatory T cells in long-lasting Graves disease. Indicated time point: persistent/refractory GD, antithyroid drugs over 5 years with positive TRAb. Extracted RNA from PBMCs served as the source of the TCR library. CDR3 size: 15 residues.

Source: peripheral blood mononuclear cells (PBMCs), taken when the disease was refractory, from a patient treated with antithyroid drugs. This clonotype originated in a female donor with Graves disease. The chain links TRBV12-3 or TRBV12-4 to TRBJ2-5, with D unclear. CDR3: CASSRAVHSQEAQYF. As DNA, the CDR3 is TGTGCCAGCAGTCGGGCGGTCCACAGCCAAGAGGCCCAGTACTTC.